The entry below gives a single TCR beta chain sequence along with its context. Antigen specificity is unknown. Scientists made TCR beta libraries using quantitative 5'-RACE with molecular barcodes. MiXCR was run by TCRdb on the 5' RACE reads, yielding one entry per CDR3 protein. The data hold 670,000 or so distinct CDR3 sequences, with around 20% observed a single time. The sample originates from a study of CD8 T cells in ankylosing spondylitis. General observations from the study: A TCR beta motif of eight highly homologous variants appeared characteristic of ankylosing spondylitis blood. Clones linked with disease were CD8+ and fairly uncommon in the peripheral blood. Reactive arthritis synovial fluid and blood were previously reported to contain some motif variants. Disease-linked clones reportedly showed significant enrichment in matched ankylosing spondylitis synovial fluid.

The sequenced sample consisted of blood, either unsorted or a sorted T cell fraction (not recorded which). This sequence was found in a male donor with ankylosing spondylitis.

The CDR3 here is CASSIRQGAAYSGANVLTF. In DNA form, the CDR3 reads TGTGCCAGCAGTATCAGACAGGGGGCGGCTTACTCTGGGGCCAACGTCCTGACTTTC. The chain carries TRBV27 and TRBJ2-6; the match to TRBD1 covers 10 bases. CDR3 length: 19 residues. CDR1 is MNHEY and CDR2 is SMNVEV in the germline V gene (reference sequence). V lost 5 bases to trimming and J lost 0 bases; unmatched junction nucleotides: 10.